This T cell receptor beta chain was identified during a study of blood T cell repertoires in COVID-19 (dated by TCRdb to 2018 to 2021). For the study in its entirety: Samples from collaborators originated in the United States, Italy and Spain and spanned both the acute and convalescent phases of COVID-19. Deeply sampled blood TCRbeta repertoires from subjects exposed to, actively infected with, or recovered from COVID-19 were included in the dataset. The samples were drawn from two sources: the first 160 participants of the ongoing ImmuneRACE study, and 1,000 to 1,500 subjects contributed by 6 global collaborators. Nearly every sample came with metadata listing a de-identified subject ID, COVID-19 status, age in years and sex. Where available, HLA class I and class II types were obtained from metadata supplied by the sample provider rather than from assay-based typing. The material from the prospective study consisted of cDNA or gDNA derived from T cells, B-cell-depleted T cells, or PBMCs. The repertoires were released in a freely available public database meant as a resource for research on the immune response to SARS-CoV-2. Results and caveats for the whole study, not just this receptor: The quantity of clinical and demographic metadata differed by source and by participant and was supplied without curation.

The CDR3 numbers 14 residues from cysteine through phenylalanine. The entry retains the CDR3 DNA only, 42 bases that are in frame from base 1. V is shortened by 0 bases, J by 6 bases, and the region joining them spans 11 bases. For CDR1 and CDR2, the germline V gene lists MNHEY and SVGEGT. Worth noting for this clone: The clone's antigen remains unknown. No quality values exist for individual bases; no much larger clone is one base distant.

Each collaborating institution followed its own protocols to collect whole blood in K2EDTA tubes. For TCRbeta analysis, collaborators shipped samples as frozen whole blood, isolated PBMCs, or DNA extracted from either of those sample types. The immunoSEQ Assay, a bias-controlled multiplex PCR, was used to amplify TCRbeta CDR3 regions from genomic DNA. In the paper's pipeline: The number of nucleated cells in each sample was estimated by amplification of reference gene primers within the assay. Sequence reads were collapsed and filtered to measure the absolute abundance of every unique TCRbeta CDR3 rearrangement. For each sample, productive Simpson clonality was calculated as the square root of Simpson's diversity index over productive rearrangements. Held by TCRdb, this immuneACCESS table contains in-frame sequences only and omits some clones. Under half of the omission traces to an unresolved V gene where checked; the cause of the rest is unknown. V and J calls and clone size come straight from that table; D and trimming were deduced from the DNA. This sample holds around 140,000 clones; around 88% were observed only once. The ten largest clones take up around 20% of the sample.

The chain links TRBV6-2 or TRBV6-3 with TRBJ1-2; no D gene can be assigned with confidence. Source material: peripheral blood. The TCR comes from a man over 45 with active or convalescent COVID-19. Here the CDR3 is given as CASSYSALEDGYTF. Read as DNA, the sequence is TGTGCCAGCAGTTACTCGGCCCTTGAGGATGGCTACACCTTC.